Only a few counts were recorded for the clone carrying this T cell receptor (beta chain). The data are from a study of blood T cell repertoires in COVID-19. Study-wide context: The United States, Italy and Spain supplied acute and convalescent COVID-19 samples. PBMCs, B-cell-depleted T cells, or T cells were the source of the cDNA or gDNA that made up the material.

The V gene end was trimmed by 2 bases and the J gene end by 7 bases; junction bases not matched to a gene: 6. The CDR3 totals 14 residues. CDR1 and CDR2 from the germline V gene are SNHLY and FYNNEI. Authors' methods: Nucleated cell counts were estimated from reference gene primer amplification. The data were produced by immunoSEQ multiplex PCR, yet TCRdb's version contains in-frame clones alone and is incomplete. V, J and clone size are those of that table, while D and trimming were read from the DNA. The sample records about 240,000 clones, over 90% being singletons. Patients at the Seattle site were enrolled during active infection and followed longitudinally.

The receptor's source is a man in his thirties or forties with COVID-19, enrolled during active disease. Sequenced material: peripheral blood. This rearrangement joins TRBV2 to TRBJ1-2; 8 bases are shared with TRBD1. The CDR3 DNA sequence: TGTGCCAGCAGTGAAATCCAGGGGGCGTCTGGCTACACCTTC. It specifies CASSEIQGASGYTF.